The sequence of this T cell receptor (beta chain) was determined in a study of shared clonotypes between healthy human individuals. Study-level points and caveats: An expected dependence of interdonor clonotype sharing on sequencing depth was noted. It was the non-shared clonotypes that had lower generation probabilities than clonotypes shared by all four donors. In a few donors, roughly 5.2% of naive CD4 clonotypes appeared in common.

As concerns this clone: As yet, its antigen is unknown.

Naive CD8 cells comprised CD45RO-negative, CCR7-positively selected cells, excluding terminally differentiated effector memory CD45RA+ cells. Profiling relied on immunoSEQ multiplex PCR, and the TCRdb table lists in-frame clones only, not all of them. The table has around 2,100,000 clones, less than 95% seen once. This receptor was identified in a man aged 18-30 years in good health. Sequencing input: naive CD8+ T cells sorted from blood.

CDR3 sequence: CASSRHRSDEQYF. The CDR3 bases are TGTGCCAGCAGCAGACACCGGTCGGACGAGCAGTACTTC. V usage is TRBV11-2 and J usage is TRBJ2-7; no definite D call. The CDR3 spans 13 residues. V lost 5 bases, J lost 5 bases, and 13 bases lay in between. Germline values: CDR1 SGHAT, CDR2 FQNNGV.